These 9 T cell receptor beta chains were all obtained from the same sample, sequenced in a study of cytomegalovirus exposure and HLA in healthy donors. Primers: 60 Vbeta forward and 13 Jbeta reverse. Profiled with immunoSEQ multiplex PCR; TCRdb holds only in-frame clones, not every one. The profile covers about 140,000 clones, with approximately 78% appearing a single time and about 7.5% taken by the ten largest. The sequencing sample was made of PBMCs. These receptors all come from a woman between 45 and 60 years old in good health and CMV-seropositive.

This clone has only one observation. The chain joins TRBV5-1 to TRBJ2-5, with TRBD2 identical over 7 bases. V trimming: 5 bases; J trimming: 5 bases; junction bases outside the gene matches: 15. This CDR3 has 16 amino acids. CDR1 SGHRS and CDR2 YFSETQ come from the germline V gene. This chain's CDR3 is CASRENSGDPRETQYF. CDR3 nucleotides: TGCGCCAGCAGAGAAAACAGCGGGGACCCTCGGGAGACCCAGTACTTC.

The rearrangement uses TRBV10-2 and TRBJ2-2; no firm D call. Looked up from germline, CDR1 is WSHSY and CDR2 is SAAADI. Trimming shortened V by 8 bases and J by 0 bases, and 16 bases separated the two germline ends. The CDR3 is 16 amino acids. The CDR3 here is CASLFRLQSNTGELFF. The CDR3 DNA follows: TGCGCCAGCTTATTCAGGCTACAGTCGAACACCGGGGAGCTGTTTTTT.

This chain uses TRBV13 with TRBJ1-1; D is ambiguous. The CDR3 has 17 residues. V gave up 2 bases and J gave up 1 base, with 17 bases separating them. Germline CDR1 and CDR2: PRHDT and FYEKMQ (reference sequence). CDR3: CASSLLRVFRRNTEAFF. The CDR3 coding sequence is TGTGCCAGCAGCTTATTACGGGTTTTCCGGAGGAACACTGAAGCTTTCTTT.

DNA of the CDR3: TGTGCCAGCAGCTTAAGTAAACTAGCGGGGGCCTACAATGAGCAGTTCTTC. This gives the protein CASSLSKLAGAYNEQFF. The V call is TRBV7-2, the J call TRBJ2-1; 11 bases are shared with TRBD2. The CDR3 extends over 17 amino acids. The germline gives CDR1 SGHTA, CDR2 FQGNSA. The ends lost 2 bases at V and 2 bases at J; junction bases unmatched: 5.

The chain joins TRBV6-1 to TRBJ1-1; TRBD1 matches 8 bases. In germline, CDR1 is MNHNS, CDR2 SASEGT. The trim removed 5 bases at V and 1 base at J, leaving 6 bases unmatched. This CDR3 region has 15 residues. In DNA form, the CDR3 reads TGTGCCAGCAGTCCGTGGACAGGGACGAACACTGAAGCTTTCTTT. This gives the protein CASSPWTGTNTEAFF.

This chain uses TRBV7-9 with TRBJ1-4, with D possibly matching TRBD1 (5 bases). V was pared by 5 bases and J by 0 bases, with 13 bases between. The length of the CDR3 is 16 residues. The V gene's germline CDR1 is SEHNR and CDR2 FQNEAQ (reference sequence). CDR3 nucleotides: TGTGCCAGCAGCCCCCGCAGGGCCGCAACTAATGAAAAACTGTTTTTT. The encoded protein is CASSPRRAATNEKLFF.

V gene TRBV28 combines with J gene TRBJ2-5; the D gene is possibly TRBD2 (5 bases). Trimming left V 4 bases short and J 4 bases short, with 19 bases between. Germline V gives CDR1 MDHEN, CDR2 SYDVKM. The CDR3 consists of 16 residues. The CDR3 DNA reads TGTGCCAGCAGTTCACTACTCCACGAGGCGGGAGAGACCCAGTACTTC. This sequence encodes CASSSLLHEAGETQYF.

The rearrangement joins TRBV28 to TRBJ2-1; 10 bases are a match to TRBD2. This CDR3 has 15 amino acids. V lost 8 bases, J lost 5 bases, and 9 bases stayed unmatched. The germline CDR1 and CDR2 sequences are MDHEN and SYDVKM. CDR3 amino acids: CASPPSGSRDNEQFF. In DNA, the CDR3 is TGTGCCAGCCCCCCTAGCGGGAGCAGGGACAATGAGCAGTTCTTC.

On this clone itself: A junction boundary mismatches the germline segment, possibly from a read error. This rearrangement joins TRBV30 to TRBJ2-7; possible D gene TRBD2, 5 bases. The germline gives CDR1 GTSNPN, CDR2 SVGIG (reference sequence). The CDR3 is 11 amino acids. The DNA of the CDR3 is TGTGCCTGCCGGCCCGGACTCCGCTTCAACTTC. Its translation: CACRPGLRFNF.